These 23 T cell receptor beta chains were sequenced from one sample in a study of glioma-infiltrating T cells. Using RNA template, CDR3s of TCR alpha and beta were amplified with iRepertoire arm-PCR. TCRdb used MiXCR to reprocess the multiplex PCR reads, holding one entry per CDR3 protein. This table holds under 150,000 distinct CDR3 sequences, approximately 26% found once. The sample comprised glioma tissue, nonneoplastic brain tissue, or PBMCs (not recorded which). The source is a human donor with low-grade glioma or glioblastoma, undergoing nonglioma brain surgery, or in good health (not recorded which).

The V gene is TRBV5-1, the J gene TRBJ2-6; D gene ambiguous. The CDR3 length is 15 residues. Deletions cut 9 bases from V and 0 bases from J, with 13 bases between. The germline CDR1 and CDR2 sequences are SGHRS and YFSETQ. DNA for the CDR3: TGCGCCATGAAGACACCCGTCTCTGGGGCCAACGTCCTGACTTTC. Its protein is CAMKTPVSGANVLTF.

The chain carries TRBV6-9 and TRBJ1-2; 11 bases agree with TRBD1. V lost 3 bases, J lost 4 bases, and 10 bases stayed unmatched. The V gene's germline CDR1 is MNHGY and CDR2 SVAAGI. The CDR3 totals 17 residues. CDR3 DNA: TGTGCCAGCAGTTACGGACGGAAGGGACAGGGGGGCTATGGCTACACCTTC. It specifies CASSYGRKGQGGYGYTF.

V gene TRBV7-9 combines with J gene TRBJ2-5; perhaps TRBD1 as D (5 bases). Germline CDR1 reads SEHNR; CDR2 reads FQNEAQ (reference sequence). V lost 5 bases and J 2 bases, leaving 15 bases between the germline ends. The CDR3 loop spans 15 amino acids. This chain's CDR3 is CASSQLGANQETQYF. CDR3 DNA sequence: TGTGCCAGCAGCCAACTTGGGGCAAATCAAGAGACCCAGTACTTC.

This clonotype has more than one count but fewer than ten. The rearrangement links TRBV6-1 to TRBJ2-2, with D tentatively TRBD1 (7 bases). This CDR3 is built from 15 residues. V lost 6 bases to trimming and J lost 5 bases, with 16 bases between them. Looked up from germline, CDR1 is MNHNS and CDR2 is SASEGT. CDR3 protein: CASRPGGPDTGELFF. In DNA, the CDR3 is TGTGCCAGCAGACCAGGGGGGCCGGATACCGGGGAGCTGTTTTTT.

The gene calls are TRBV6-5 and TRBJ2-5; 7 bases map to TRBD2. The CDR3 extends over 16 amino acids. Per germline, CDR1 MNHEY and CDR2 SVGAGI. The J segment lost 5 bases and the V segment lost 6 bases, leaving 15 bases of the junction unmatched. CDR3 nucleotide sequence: TGTGCCAGCAGCTACGTGGGACTATCGGGGCGGGAGACCCAGTACTTC. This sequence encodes CASSYVGLSGRETQYF.

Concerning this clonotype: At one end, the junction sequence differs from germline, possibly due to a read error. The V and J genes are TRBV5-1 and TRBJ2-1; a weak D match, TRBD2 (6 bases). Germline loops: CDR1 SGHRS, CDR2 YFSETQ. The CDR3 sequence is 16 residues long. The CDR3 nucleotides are TGCGCCAGCAGCTCCTTGGAGGGACTGTCGAACAATGTGCAGTTCTTC. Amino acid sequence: CASSSLEGLSNNVQFF.

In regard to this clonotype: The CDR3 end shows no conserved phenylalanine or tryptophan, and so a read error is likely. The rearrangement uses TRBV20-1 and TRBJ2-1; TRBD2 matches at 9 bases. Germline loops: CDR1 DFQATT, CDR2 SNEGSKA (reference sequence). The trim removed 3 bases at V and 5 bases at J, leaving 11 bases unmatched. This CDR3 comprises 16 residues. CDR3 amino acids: CSASGSSGDNNNEQFV. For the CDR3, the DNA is TGCAGTGCTAGTGGGTCTAGCGGGGACAACAACAATGAGCAGTTCGTC.

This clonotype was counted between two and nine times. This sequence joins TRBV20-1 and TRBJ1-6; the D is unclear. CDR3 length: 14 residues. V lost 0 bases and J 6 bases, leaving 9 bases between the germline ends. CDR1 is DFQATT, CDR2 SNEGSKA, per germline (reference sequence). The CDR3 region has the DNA TGCAGTGCTAGAGAAGACTCAACTAATTCACCCCTCCACTTT. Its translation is CSAREDSTNSPLHF.

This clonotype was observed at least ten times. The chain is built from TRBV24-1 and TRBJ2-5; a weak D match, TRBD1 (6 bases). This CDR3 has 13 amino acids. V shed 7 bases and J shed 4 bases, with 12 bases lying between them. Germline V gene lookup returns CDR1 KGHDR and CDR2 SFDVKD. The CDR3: CATSQQGPETQYF. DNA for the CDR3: TGTGCCACCAGCCAACAGGGCCCAGAGACCCAGTACTTC.

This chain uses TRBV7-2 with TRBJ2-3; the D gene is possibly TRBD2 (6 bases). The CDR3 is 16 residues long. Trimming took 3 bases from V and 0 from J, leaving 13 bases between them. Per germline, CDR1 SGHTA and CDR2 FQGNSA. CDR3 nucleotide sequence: TGTGCCAGCAGCTTCGCTCGCGGGACTAGCACAGATACGCAGTATTTT. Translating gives CASSFARGTSTDTQYF.

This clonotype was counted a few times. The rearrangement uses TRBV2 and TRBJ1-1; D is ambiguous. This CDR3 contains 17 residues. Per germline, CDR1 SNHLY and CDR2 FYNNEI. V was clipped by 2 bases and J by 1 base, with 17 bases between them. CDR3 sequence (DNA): TGTGCCAGCAGTGAAAAGGGCCTTCGGTCTCCGAACACTGAAGCTTTCTTT. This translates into CASSEKGLRSPNTEAFF.

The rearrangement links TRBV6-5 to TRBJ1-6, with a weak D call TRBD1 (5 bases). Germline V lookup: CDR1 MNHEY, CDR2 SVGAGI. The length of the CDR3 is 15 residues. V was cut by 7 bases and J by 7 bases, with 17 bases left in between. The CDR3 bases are TGTGCCAGCATTTGCCAACCGGGACCAAATTCACCCCTCCACTTT. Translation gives CASICQPGPNSPLHF.

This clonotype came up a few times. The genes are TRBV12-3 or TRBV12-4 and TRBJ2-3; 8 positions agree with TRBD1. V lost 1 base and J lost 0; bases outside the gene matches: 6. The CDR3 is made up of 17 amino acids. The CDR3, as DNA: TGTGCCAGCAGTTTAGGTCGACAGGGGCCGAGCACAGATACGCAGTATTTT. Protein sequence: CASSLGRQGPSTDTQYF.

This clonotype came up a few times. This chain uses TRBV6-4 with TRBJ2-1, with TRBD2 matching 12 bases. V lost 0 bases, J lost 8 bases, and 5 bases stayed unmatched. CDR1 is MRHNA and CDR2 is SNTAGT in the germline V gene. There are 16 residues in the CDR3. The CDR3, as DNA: TGTGCCAGCAGTGACTCTACTAGCGGGGGGCGGGATGAGCAGTTCTTC. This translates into CASSDSTSGGRDEQFF.

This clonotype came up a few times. CDR3 loop: CASREDEKLFF. CDR3 DNA: TGTGCCAGCAGGGAGGATGAAAAACTGTTTTTT. The chain is built from TRBV18 and TRBJ1-4; D is ambiguous. Trimming shortened V by 8 bases and J by 6 bases, and 7 bases separated the two germline ends. The CDR3 runs to 11 residues. Germline values: CDR1 KGHSH, CDR2 LQKENI.

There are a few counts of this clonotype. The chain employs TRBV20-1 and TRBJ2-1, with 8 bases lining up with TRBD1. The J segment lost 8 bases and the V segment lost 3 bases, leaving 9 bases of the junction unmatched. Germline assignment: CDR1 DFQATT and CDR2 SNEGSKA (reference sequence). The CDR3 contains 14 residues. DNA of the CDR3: TGCAGTGCTAGGGGGGCAGGGGGCCGGGATGAGCAGTTCTTC. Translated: CSARGAGGRDEQFF.

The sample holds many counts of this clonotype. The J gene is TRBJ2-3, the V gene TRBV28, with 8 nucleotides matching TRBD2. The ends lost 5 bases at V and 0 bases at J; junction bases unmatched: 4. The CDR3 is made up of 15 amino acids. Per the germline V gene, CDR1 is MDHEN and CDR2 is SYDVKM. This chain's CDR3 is CASSDGGGSTDTQYF. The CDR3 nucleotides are TGTGCCAGCAGTGACGGGGGGGGGAGCACAGATACGCAGTATTTT.

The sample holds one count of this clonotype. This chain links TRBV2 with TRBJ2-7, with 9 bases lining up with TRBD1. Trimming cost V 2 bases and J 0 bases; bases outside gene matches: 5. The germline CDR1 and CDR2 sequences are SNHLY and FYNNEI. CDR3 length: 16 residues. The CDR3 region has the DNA TGTGCCAGCAGTGAACCAACAGGGGGCGTCTCCTACGAGCAGTACGTC. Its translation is CASSEPTGGVSYEQYV.

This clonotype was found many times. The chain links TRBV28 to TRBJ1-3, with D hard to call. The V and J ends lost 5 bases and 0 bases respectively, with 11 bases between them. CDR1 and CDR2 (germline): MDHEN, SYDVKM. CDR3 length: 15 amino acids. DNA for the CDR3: TGTGCCAGCAGTCCCCTAGTCCTCTCTGGAAACACCATATATTTT. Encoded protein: CASSPLVLSGNTIYF.

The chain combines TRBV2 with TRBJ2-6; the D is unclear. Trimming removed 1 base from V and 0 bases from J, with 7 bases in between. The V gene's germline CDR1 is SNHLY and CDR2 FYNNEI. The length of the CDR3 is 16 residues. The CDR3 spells CASSEGSSSGANVLTF. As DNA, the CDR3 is TGTGCCAGCAGTGAAGGAAGTTCCTCTGGGGCCAACGTCCTGACTTTC.

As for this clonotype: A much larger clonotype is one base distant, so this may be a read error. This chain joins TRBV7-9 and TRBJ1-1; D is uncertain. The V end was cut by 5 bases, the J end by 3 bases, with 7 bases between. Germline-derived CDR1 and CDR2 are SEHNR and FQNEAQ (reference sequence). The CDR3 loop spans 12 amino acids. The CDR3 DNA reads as TGTGCCAGCAGCCAAGCGGACACTGAAGCTTTCTTT. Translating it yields CASSQADTEAFF.

This CDR3 is CSARSGQGATNEKLFF. DNA of the CDR3: TGCAGTGCTAGAAGTGGGCAGGGGGCAACTAATGAAAAACTGTTTTTT. The chain carries TRBV20-1 and TRBJ1-4, with 7 bases that match TRBD1. Germline CDR1 is DFQATT and CDR2 is SNEGSKA (reference sequence). Germline trimming cut 2 bases from V and 0 bases from J; bases unmatched to any gene: 6. This CDR3 is 16 amino acids long.

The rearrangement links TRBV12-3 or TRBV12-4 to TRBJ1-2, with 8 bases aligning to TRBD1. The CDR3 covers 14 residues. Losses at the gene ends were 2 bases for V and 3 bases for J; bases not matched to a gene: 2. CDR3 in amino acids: CASSLQGADYGYTF. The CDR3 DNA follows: TGTGCCAGCAGTTTACAGGGGGCAGACTATGGCTACACCTTC.